The clone carrying this T cell receptor beta chain was counted between two and nine times. Its antigen is undetermined. These data belong to a study of beta chain features in type 1 diabetes. General study results and limits: Healthy donors had naive, central memory and Treg TCRB repertoires that appeared less similar than those seen among patients.

Sorted populations all had greater than 95% purity. The authors reverse transcribed all of the isolated RNA, so sequencing captured expressed TCRB transcripts. About 3.6 million reads were obtained on average from naive, central memory and regulatory T cell samples. Data came from immunoSEQ multiplex PCR; TCRdb stores just in-frame clones and leaves some out. The sample has about 410,000 clones, over 11% seen once. This sequence was found in a man aged 25 to 45 in good health. The specimen was naive CD4+ T cells from blood.

CDR3 sequence (DNA): TGTGCCAGCAGCTCAACTTCGACAGGGTCCGGCAAAAACATTCAGTACTTC. Its translation: CASSSTSTGSGKNIQYF. The V call is TRBV7-2, the J call TRBJ2-4, with 7 bases fitting TRBD1. Unmatched junction bases numbered 12, after V lost 4 bases and J lost 3 bases. The germline gives CDR1 SGHTA, CDR2 FQGNSA. The CDR3 loop spans 17 amino acids.